Following are 9 T cell receptor beta chains from one sample sequenced in a study of spatial heterogeneity in lung cancer. No antigens are known for them. TCRdb ran MiXCR on the 5' RACE reads and lists one entry per CDR3 protein. The table has some 96,000 distinct CDR3 sequences, 3.5% to 5% seen once. General observations from the study: In tumors, expanded intratumoral alpha and beta TCR counts tracked mutation counts.

Time point given: sample taken at primary tumor resection. Sequencing used lung tumor tissue, obtained at surgery. These receptors were obtained from a male donor with early-stage non-small cell lung cancer.

The chain uses TRBV20-1 and TRBJ2-7; 8 nucleotides agree with TRBD2. V lost 3 bases and J lost 4; bases outside the gene matches: 11. Germline V gene lookup returns CDR1 DFQATT and CDR2 SNEGSKA (reference sequence). There are 15 residues in the CDR3. DNA for the CDR3: TGCAGTGCTAGTAGGCTAGCGGGCGGTAGATACGAGCAGTACTTC. This codes for CSASRLAGGRYEQYF.

This clonotype was seen ten or more times. The CDR3 reads CASSLDGGGQSSYNEQFF. For the CDR3, the DNA is TGTGCCAGCAGCTTAGATGGTGGCGGGCAGAGCTCCTACAATGAGCAGTTCTTC. This chain joins TRBV11-2 and TRBJ2-1, with D possibly TRBD2 on 5 matching bases. Trimming took off 0 bases at V and 0 bases at J, with 15 bases between the two ends. The CDR3 loop spans 18 amino acids. CDR1 and CDR2 from the germline V gene are SGHAT and FQNNGV. The entire variable domain, with the rest obtained from reference TRBV11-2 and TRBJ2-1, is as follows: EAGVAQSPRYKIIEKRQSVAFWCNPISGHATLYWYQQILGQGPKLLIQFQNNGVVDDSQLPKDRFSAERLKGVDSTLKIQPAKLEDSAVYLCASSLDGGGQSSYNEQFFGPGTRLTVL.

The genes are TRBV5-1 and TRBJ1-6; 9 bases are a match to TRBD1. The germline CDR1 and CDR2 sequences are SGHRS and YFSETQ. The CDR3 is 15 amino acids. The V gene end was trimmed by 4 bases and the J gene end by 10 bases; junction bases not matched to a gene: 9. CDR3 residues: CASSVQGANISPLHF. The CDR3 coding sequence is TGCGCCAGCAGCGTACAGGGGGCGAATATCTCACCCCTCCACTTT.

In this sample, this clonotype turned up many times. The chain has TRBV20-1 and TRBJ2-7, with 7 bases identical to TRBD2. CDR1 and CDR2 from the germline V gene are DFQATT and SNEGSKA (reference sequence). The CDR3 sequence is 12 residues long. J was trimmed by 1 base and V by 6 bases; bases with no gene match: 3. CDR3 loop: CSAPGLSYEQYF. The CDR3 DNA is TGCAGTGCGCCGGGACTATCCTACGAGCAGTACTTC.

This clonotype was seen ten or more times. The chain has TRBV11-2 and TRBJ2-2; D may be TRBD2 (5 bases). V lost 5 bases and J 6 bases, leaving 19 bases between the germline ends. Germline V CDR1 and CDR2: SGHAT, FQNNGV. CDR3 length equals 16 residues. The chain's CDR3 is CASSPRRSSGSGELFF. The CDR3 DNA sequence: TGTGCCAGCAGCCCCAGGCGGTCCTCGGGGTCCGGGGAGCTGTTTTTT.

There are many counts of this clonotype. The J gene is TRBJ2-2, the V gene TRBV12-3 or TRBV12-4; D is perhaps TRBD1 or TRBD2 (6 bases each). The germline V and J ends were trimmed by 2 bases and 2 bases, with 9 bases remaining between them. The CDR3 sequence is 15 residues long. CDR3 DNA sequence: TGTGCCAGCAGTTTACGGGGGCCCAACACCGGGGAGCTGTTTTTT. It translates to CASSLRGPNTGELFF.

The table lists this clonotype with a few counts. The rearrangement uses TRBV18 and TRBJ1-5; 7 bases map to TRBD1. The CDR3 is 15 residues long. The germline CDR1 and CDR2 sequences are KGHSH and LQKENI. V was pared by 6 bases and J by 6 bases, with 11 bases of the junction left unmatched. For the CDR3, the DNA is TGTGCCAGCTCCTCAGACAGGGAATACTTTCAGCCCCAGCATTTT. Translated, it gives CASSSDREYFQPQHF.

The table lists this clonotype with a few counts. This chain links TRBV10-3 with TRBJ2-3; weak D call: TRBD1 (6 bases). V was trimmed by 5 bases and J by 2 bases, leaving 14 bases between them. The CDR3 runs 15 residues. Germline V gene sequence: CDR1 ENHRY, CDR2 SYGVKD. CDR3 nucleotides: TGTGCCATCAGTCCCGGGACATCCTCCACAGATACGCAGTATTTT. Protein: CAISPGTSSTDTQYF.

The sample holds many counts of this clonotype. This rearrangement joins TRBV7-9 to TRBJ2-3; unclear D gene. V lost 5 bases, J lost 1 base, and 4 bases lay in between. Germline CDR1 is SEHNR and CDR2 is FQNEAQ (reference sequence). The CDR3 totals 12 residues. The CDR3 is CASSQGTDTQYF. The CDR3 DNA is TGTGCCAGCAGCCAGGGCACAGATACGCAGTATTTT.